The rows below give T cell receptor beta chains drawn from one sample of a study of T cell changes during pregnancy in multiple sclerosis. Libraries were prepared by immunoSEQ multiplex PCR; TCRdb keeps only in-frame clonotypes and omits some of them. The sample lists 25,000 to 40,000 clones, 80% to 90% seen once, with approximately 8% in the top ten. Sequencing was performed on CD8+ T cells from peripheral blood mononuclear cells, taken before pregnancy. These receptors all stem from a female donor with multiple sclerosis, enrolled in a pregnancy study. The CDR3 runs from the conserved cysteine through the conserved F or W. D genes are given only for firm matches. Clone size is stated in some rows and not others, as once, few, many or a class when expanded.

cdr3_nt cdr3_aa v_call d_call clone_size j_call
TGCGCCAGCAGCCCAGGGGAAACCGGGGAGCTGTTTTTT CASSPGETGELFF TRBV5-1 . . TRBJ2-2
TGCGCCAGCAGCTCAAACCCAGGGTTTCAATACGAGCAGTACTTC CASSSNPGFQYEQYF TRBV5-1 . . TRBJ2-7
TGTGCCAGCAGTTTATTGGTGCCGAGACAGGGTATTCCTGGGGAGACCCAGTACTTC CASSLLVPRQGIPGETQYF TRBV28 TRBD1 . TRBJ2-5
TGTGCCAGCAGACCGAGACAGGGAAAGGATCGGGCTGGGGCCAACGTCCTGACTTTC CASRPRQGKDRAGANVLTF TRBV28 TRBD1 . TRBJ2-6
TGTGCCAGCAGCTTACAGGGTTCAGGGGAGCTGTTTTTT CASSLQGSGELFF TRBV11-2 . . TRBJ2-2
TGTGCCAGCAGTGAAAAGACGGGAGGGCAGGCCGGGGAGCTGTTTTTT CASSEKTGGQAGELFF TRBV6-4 TRBD2 . TRBJ2-2
TGTGCCAGCAGTTTCGGGGCAGGGGCTAATTCACCCCTCCACTTT CASSFGAGANSPLHF TRBV27 . . TRBJ1-6
TGTGCCAGCAGCTTAACGGCAGGCCCCAATCAGCCCCAGCATTTT CASSLTAGPNQPQHF TRBV11-2 . . TRBJ1-5
TGTGCCAGCAGCGCCCCCGGGACAGGGTTTGGCTACACCTTC CASSAPGTGFGYTF TRBV9 TRBD1 . TRBJ1-2
TGTGCCAGCAGCTTAAAGCTAGCGGGGATCCAAGAGACCCAGTACTTC CASSLKLAGIQETQYF TRBV7-2 TRBD2 . TRBJ2-5
TGTGCCAGCAGCCCTGAGACAGGTGGGGACTATGGCTACACCTTC CASSPETGGDYGYTF TRBV5-6 . . TRBJ1-2
TGTGCTAGCAGCTGGGAGCATGGGCAGCCCCAGCATTTT CASSWEHGQPQHF TRBV7-7 . . TRBJ1-5
TGTGCCAGCAGGTCTGAGTACCAAGAGACCCAGTACTTC CASRSEYQETQYF TRBV6-5 . . TRBJ2-5
TGCAGCGTAGTAGACAGGGGGCAAACTGAAGCTTTCTTT CSVVDRGQTEAFF TRBV29-1 TRBD1 once TRBJ1-1
TGCAGCGTTGAAGACAGGGGGGATGCGGGAACCGGGGAGCTGTTTTTT CSVEDRGDAGTGELFF TRBV29-1 . . TRBJ2-2
TGTGCCAGCTCACCCCGGGACAGGGCTAGGGGTCCAGAGACCCAGTACTTC CASSPRDRARGPETQYF TRBV18 TRBD1 . TRBJ2-5
TGTGCCAGCAGCTTAGAAGGACTAGCGCATGAGCAGTTCTTC CASSLEGLAHEQFF TRBV5-4 TRBD2 . TRBJ2-1
TGTGCCAGCAGTGACACTCACCTAGGGGGCAGTGCTGAAGCTTTCTTT CASSDTHLGGSAEAFF TRBV6-1 TRBD1 . TRBJ1-1
TGTGCCATCAGTGAGGGGACAGAACCCAGCAATCAGCCCCAGCATTTT CAISEGTEPSNQPQHF TRBV10-3 TRBD1 . TRBJ1-5
TGTGCCAGCAGCCGAGAGGTAGAGAATTCACCCCTCCACTTT CASSREVENSPLHF TRBV6-5 . . TRBJ1-6
TGTGCCAGCAGCCTACCCCTGGGCGGGGCCTACTACAATGAGCAGTTCTTC CASSLPLGGAYYNEQFF TRBV2 . . TRBJ2-1
TGTGCCAGCAGTTACTCGTATACAGACTACAATGAGCAGTTCTTC CASSYSYTDYNEQFF TRBV6-5 . . TRBJ2-1
TGTGCCAGCCGCCCCTCATGGGCGGGGGTAACAGATACGCAGTATTTT CASRPSWAGVTDTQYF TRBV7-6 TRBD2 . TRBJ2-3
TGTGCCAGCAGCTCCCGACTAGCGGGGGGGGCCATCGCTGAGCAGTTCTTC CASSSRLAGGAIAEQFF TRBV7-3 TRBD2 . TRBJ2-1
TGTGCCAGCAGCTCCGCATACGGTTACGAGCAGTACTTC CASSSAYGYEQYF TRBV5-6 . . TRBJ2-7
TGTGCCAGCAGCTTAGATCCAGAAAACAATGAGCAGTTCTTC CASSLDPENNEQFF TRBV7-8 . . TRBJ2-1
TGCGCCAGCAGCCAAGCTTCCCTAGCGGGTCCTTACGAGCAGTACTTC CASSQASLAGPYEQYF TRBV4-1 TRBD2 . TRBJ2-7
TGTGCCAGTAGTCCCAGGGACAGGGATTATCAGCCCCAGCATTTT CASSPRDRDYQPQHF TRBV19 TRBD1 . TRBJ1-5
TGTGCCAGCAGTTTGGGCCCGGAGAGGGACAGGTACTACGAGCAGTACTTC CASSLGPERDRYYEQYF TRBV27 TRBD1 . TRBJ2-7
TGTGCCAGCACGCGGGGAGTCCCTAACTATGGCTACACCTTC CASTRGVPNYGYTF TRBV6-6 . . TRBJ1-2
TGTGCCAGCAGCTTACGGGGCACTGAAGCTTTCTTT CASSLRGTEAFF TRBV5-6 . . TRBJ1-1
TGTGCCTGGGGAAGACAGGGGTTATCCTACGAGCAGTACTTC CAWGRQGLSYEQYF TRBV30 TRBD1 . TRBJ2-7
TGTGCCAGCAGCAGAGACGGAGACGTAGATACGCAGTATTTT CASSRDGDVDTQYF TRBV7-6 . . TRBJ2-3
TGTGCCAGCAGTGATCGGCAGGGGAATTCACCCCTCCACTTT CASSDRQGNSPLHF TRBV6-1 . . TRBJ1-6
TGTGCCAGCAGCCAAGAACATGAGGTAGAGACCCAGTACTTC CASSQEHEVETQYF TRBV14 . . TRBJ2-5
TGTGCCAGCAGTCCAGGGACAGGGGTTTGGTCCGAGCAGTACTTC CASSPGTGVWSEQYF TRBV27 TRBD1 . TRBJ2-7
TGTGCCACCAGCTTGGCCCCCGGGACAGTATCCTACGAGCAGTACTTC CATSLAPGTVSYEQYF TRBV15 TRBD1 . TRBJ2-7
TGTGCCAGCAGCCTAACACGGGGGGCACAGGAAAAACTGTTTTTT CASSLTRGAQEKLFF TRBV7-2 . . TRBJ1-4
TGTGCCAGCACTGAGCGCCCCGGGGGAGAGCAGTACTTC CASTERPGGEQYF TRBV28 . . TRBJ2-7
TGCGCCAGCAGCCAAGGGTTGGGGAGTTACCAGCCCCAGCATTTT CASSQGLGSYQPQHF TRBV4-3 . . TRBJ1-5
TGTGCCAGCAGTTTAGAACAGCTCCACAATGAGCAGTTCTTC CASSLEQLHNEQFF TRBV28 . . TRBJ2-1
TGTGCCAGCAGTGAAGACCCGATTTGGGGGGAGAACACTGAAGCTTTCTTT CASSEDPIWGENTEAFF TRBV6-1 . . TRBJ1-1
TGTGCCAGCAGCCGCGTGTGGACTGAAGCTTTCTTT CASSRVWTEAFF TRBV11-2 . medium-sized TRBJ1-1
TGTGCCAGCAGTGCTGCCGGGACAGGGAGTCAGCCCCAGCATTTT CASSAAGTGSQPQHF TRBV6-5 TRBD1 few TRBJ1-5
TGTGCCAGCACCCGAACCCTGGGGGGGCCCTTCTACAATGAGCAGTTCTTC CASTRTLGGPFYNEQFF TRBV27 . . TRBJ2-1
TGTGCAAGTCGCTCTAGGGACAGAGGCTCCTACAATGAGCAGTTCTTC CASRSRDRGSYNEQFF TRBV12-2 . medium-sized TRBJ2-1
TGTGCCAGCAGTAACAGGAAACCCTCCTATAATTCACCCCTCCACTTT CASSNRKPSYNSPLHF TRBV27 . . TRBJ1-6
TGTGCCAGCAGCACGACAGGGACTAGCACAGATACGCAGTATTTT CASSTTGTSTDTQYF TRBV6-5 . . TRBJ2-3
TGTGCCAGCAGAGACGCGGGGGAGTTAAGCACTGAAGCTTTCTTT CASRDAGELSTEAFF TRBV6-5 . . TRBJ1-1
TGTGCCAGCAGCAGGGACGACAGGGTAAGAATGGCCGGGGAGCTGTTTTTT CASSRDDRVRMAGELFF TRBV21-1 . . TRBJ2-2